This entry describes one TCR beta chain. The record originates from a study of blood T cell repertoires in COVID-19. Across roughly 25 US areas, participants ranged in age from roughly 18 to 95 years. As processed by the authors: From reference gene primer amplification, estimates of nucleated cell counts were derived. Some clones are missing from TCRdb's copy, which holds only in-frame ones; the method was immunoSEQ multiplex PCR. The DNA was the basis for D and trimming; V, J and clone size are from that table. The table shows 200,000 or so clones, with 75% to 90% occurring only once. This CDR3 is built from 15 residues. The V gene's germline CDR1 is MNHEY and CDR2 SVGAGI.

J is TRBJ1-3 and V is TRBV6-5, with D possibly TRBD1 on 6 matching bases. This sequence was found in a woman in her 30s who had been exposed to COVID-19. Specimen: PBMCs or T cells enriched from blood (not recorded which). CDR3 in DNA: TGTGGAACCGGAAGGGGGAATTTGGCTGGAAACACCATATATTTT. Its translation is CGTGRGNLAGNTIYF.